The T cell receptor (beta chain) described here comes from a study of T cells expressing NK-cell markers. For this clonotype: Antigen specificity is unknown.

TCRdb re-called the 5' RACE reads and gives one entry per CDR3 protein, without DNA. This repertoire comprises approximately 150,000 distinct CDR3 sequences; its ten largest clones make up 12%. Whole-study findings and limits: Leadership of the CD3+CD56-NKG2C+ fraction also belonged to these clonotypes in several donors. The share of CD8+ T cells held by dominant NKG2C+ clonotypes was about 1.0-7.5% in several donors.

The sequence was obtained from a man aged 18-30 years in good health. What was sequenced was blood T cells: a sorted CD56 or NKG2C T cell subset, CD4+ or CD8+ T cells, or bulk PBMC T cells (not recorded which).

The CDR3 loop is CASTMSNEQFF. The chain recombines TRBV11-2 with TRBJ2-1. CDR3 length equals 11 residues. Germline V gene sequence: CDR1 SGHAT, CDR2 FQNNGV.